A selection of T cell receptor beta chains follows, all from one sample in a study of radiotherapy plus CTLA-4 blockade in lung cancer. Libraries were prepared by immunoSEQ multiplex PCR; TCRdb keeps only in-frame clonotypes and omits some of them. The sample contains about 50,000 clones, approximately 70% of which appear only once. The sequenced sample was peripheral blood, obtained from a patient treated with radiotherapy plus ipilimumab. The receptors were gathered from a human donor with non-small cell lung cancer who had a complete response to radiotherapy plus ipilimumab. Both conserved end residues are part of each CDR3. D genes are given only for firm matches. Only some rows state a clone size, as once, few, many or a class for expanded clones.

V gene	clone size	J gene	D gene	CDR3 protein	CDR3 DNA
TRBV6-6	-	TRBJ2-7	-	CASSYSMSVPYEQYF	TGTGCCAGCAGTTACTCGATGTCAGTCCCCTACGAGCAGTACTTC
TRBV12-5	few	TRBJ1-5	TRBD1	CASGLYFGTGSLGQPQHF	TGTGCTAGTGGTTTGTACTTCGGGACAGGGAGCTTGGGGCAGCCCCAGCATTTT
TRBV5-6	-	TRBJ2-7	TRBD1	CASSLGQGAYEQYF	TGTGCCAGCAGCTTGGGGCAGGGGGCTTACGAGCAGTACTTC
TRBV5-1	-	TRBJ1-6	-	CASSLATGENSPLHF	TGCGCCAGCAGCTTGGCCACCGGGGAAAATTCACCCCTCCACTTT
TRBV5-1	-	TRBJ2-1	TRBD2	CASSVSGGPYNEQFF	TGCGCCAGCAGCGTAAGCGGGGGCCCCTACAATGAGCAGTTCTTC
TRBV5-1	-	TRBJ2-2	TRBD2	CASARRTSGGINTGELFF	TGCGCCAGCGCCCGAAGGACTAGCGGGGGGATCAACACCGGGGAGCTGTTTTTT
TRBV4-1	-	TRBJ1-2	-	CASSQIPGSTNYGYTF	TGCGCCAGCAGCCAGATCCCCGGGTCGACCAACTATGGCTACACCTTC
TRBV4-1	-	TRBJ2-3	TRBD2	CASSQALAGGVGTQYF	TGCGCCAGCAGCCAAGCCCTAGCGGGGGGGGTGGGTACGCAGTATTTT
TRBV7-9	-	TRBJ1-4	-	CASSLNGWGQVEKLFF	TGTGCCAGCAGCTTAAACGGGTGGGGGCAGGTTGAAAAACTGTTTTTT
TRBV5-1	-	TRBJ1-2	-	CASSLLAGEGYTF	TGCGCCAGCAGCTTGTTGGCAGGGGAAGGCTACACCTTC
TRBV9	once	TRBJ2-5	-	CASSVVGHPETQYF	TGTGCCAGCAGCGTAGTAGGACATCCGGAGACCCAGTACTTC
TRBV12-2	-	TRBJ1-5	-	CASRLAQISRSNQPQHF	TGTGCAAGTCGCTTGGCCCAGATCTCGAGGAGCAATCAGCCCCAGCATTTT
TRBV28	-	TRBJ1-5	-	CASSLVPGDQPQHF	TGTGCCAGCAGTTTAGTGCCGGGAGACCAGCCCCAGCATTTT
TRBV7-3	-	TRBJ1-1	-	CASSLGRNTEAFF	TGTGCCAGCAGCTTAGGCAGGAACACTGAAGCTTTCTTT
TRBV18	few	TRBJ2-7	TRBD1	CASSPDRGHSYEQYF	TGTGCCAGCTCACCAGACAGGGGGCATTCCTACGAGCAGTACTTC
TRBV19	-	TRBJ2-1	-	CASQQRLATNEQFF	TGTGCCAGTCAGCAAAGGCTAGCAACCAATGAGCAGTTCTTC
TRBV9	once	TRBJ1-1	-	CASSVGTENAEAFF	TGTGCCAGCAGCGTAGGTACCGAGAACGCTGAAGCTTTCTTT
TRBV14	-	TRBJ2-1	TRBD2	CASSPAGASGRGVFF	TGTGCCAGCAGTCCCGCGGGGGCTAGCGGGAGGGGTGTGTTCTTC
TRBV9	-	TRBJ2-7	-	CASSVGDSSSYEQYF	TGTGCCAGCAGCGTAGGGGACTCCTCCTCCTACGAGCAGTACTTC
TRBV6-1	-	TRBJ2-6	-	CASSGRVSGANVLTF	TGTGCCAGCAGTGGCAGGGTCTCTGGGGCCAACGTCCTGACTTTC
TRBV19	-	TRBJ2-1	-	CASSTQRGSSYNEQFF	TGTGCCAGTAGTACCCAACGCGGTAGCTCCTACAATGAGCAGTTCTTC
TRBV2	-	TRBJ1-1	-	CASSKKGQVPRNTEAFF	TGTGCCAGCAGTAAAAAGGGACAAGTGCCTAGGAACACTGAAGCTTTCTTT
TRBV5-4	-	TRBJ2-1	TRBD1	CASSYGQDGQFF	TGTGCCAGCAGTTACGGACAGGATGGGCAGTTCTTC
TRBV5-1	-	TRBJ2-7	TRBD1	CASSSRPPTGTGGEQYF	TGCGCCAGCAGCTCGCGCCCCCCTACCGGGACAGGGGGCGAGCAGTACTTC
TRBV27	-	TRBJ1-2	TRBD1	CASSLGPGTGKSNYGYTF	TGTGCCAGCAGCCTTGGCCCCGGGACAGGGAAGTCCAACTATGGCTACACCTTC
TRBV6-5	medium-sized	TRBJ1-5	-	CASSSGVGATQPQHF	TGTGCCAGCAGCTCTGGAGTAGGGGCTACTCAGCCCCAGCATTTT
TRBV29-1	-	TRBJ1-3	-	CSVQDGAGNTIYF	TGCAGCGTTCAAGACGGGGCGGGGAACACCATATATTTT
TRBV4-3	-	TRBJ1-5	-	CASSRWQGMDQPQHF	TGCGCCAGCAGCCGGTGGCAGGGTATGGATCAGCCCCAGCATTTT
TRBV2	-	TRBJ1-1	-	CASSDRVNTEAFF	TGTGCCAGCAGTGACAGGGTGAACACTGAAGCTTTCTTT
TRBV15	-	TRBJ1-5	-	CATSPGGRGFQPQHF	TGTGCCACCAGTCCCGGGGGGAGGGGATTTCAGCCCCAGCATTTT
TRBV27	-	TRBJ2-3	-	CASSKATDPTDTQYF	TGTGCCAGCAGTAAAGCGACCGACCCCACAGATACGCAGTATTTT
TRBV27	-	TRBJ2-1	TRBD1	CASRDRGLAVNYNEQFF	TGTGCCAGCCGGGACAGGGGGCTAGCGGTTAATTACAATGAGCAGTTCTTC
TRBV2	-	TRBJ1-2	TRBD1	CASSFQGANYGYTF	TGTGCCAGCAGTTTCCAGGGGGCCAACTATGGCTACACCTTC
TRBV21-1	-	TRBJ2-4	-	CASSSPQVLAKNIQYF	TGTGCCAGCAGCAGCCCACAGGTTCTAGCCAAAAACATTCAGTACTTC
TRBV19	few	TRBJ2-6	TRBD2	CASRGGTLIGANVLTF	TGTGCCAGTAGGGGAGGGACGCTGATTGGGGCCAACGTCCTGACTTTC
TRBV6-1	-	TRBJ1-5	-	CASSTRLGEGQPQHF	TGTGCCAGCAGTACCCGTTTGGGGGAGGGTCAGCCCCAGCATTTT
TRBV18	-	TRBJ2-7	-	CASSPNIPTGSSYEQYF	TGTGCCAGCTCACCAAACATACCCACAGGGAGCTCCTACGAGCAGTACTTC
TRBV13	-	TRBJ2-1	-	CASNRVGEQFF	TGTGCCAGCAATCGGGTGGGTGAGCAGTTCTTC
TRBV9	-	TRBJ2-5	-	CASSPRTSVETQYF	TGTGCCAGCAGCCCTCGGACTTCAGTGGAGACCCAGTACTTC
TRBV27	once	TRBJ2-7	TRBD2	CASSVWSGGPYEQYF	TGTGCCAGCAGTGTGTGGTCGGGAGGGCCCTACGAGCAGTACTTC
TRBV2	-	TRBJ1-5	-	CASSDSGFRQPQHF	TGTGCCAGCAGTGACTCAGGGTTTCGTCAGCCCCAGCATTTT
TRBV30	-	TRBJ2-7	TRBD2	CAWNAGGYEQYF	TGTGCCTGGAACGCGGGAGGCTACGAGCAGTACTTC
TRBV7-9	many	TRBJ1-3	-	CASSDWAGLFSGNTIYF	TGTGCCAGCAGTGATTGGGCAGGGCTCTTCTCTGGAAACACCATATATTTT
TRBV9	-	TRBJ2-2	-	CASSVAGGSGELFF	TGTGCCAGCAGCGTAGCTGGGGGGAGCGGGGAGCTGTTTTTT
TRBV6-5	-	TRBJ1-5	-	CASSFTDSRSSPQHF	TGTGCCAGCAGTTTCACTGACAGCCGCTCCTCGCCCCAGCATTTT
TRBV2	-	TRBJ2-7	TRBD2	CATRTSGRIGLDEQYF	TGTGCCACCAGGACTAGCGGGAGGATCGGTCTGGACGAGCAGTACTTC
TRBV5-4	-	TRBJ1-1	TRBD1	CASSPGQGRMNTEAFF	TGTGCCAGCAGCCCAGGACAGGGAAGGATGAACACTGAAGCTTTCTTT
TRBV4-2	-	TRBJ2-5	TRBD1	CASSQALAGTGVEAKTQYF	TGTGCCAGCAGCCAAGCACTTGCCGGGACAGGGGTTGAGGCGAAGACCCAGTACTTC
TRBV7-9	-	TRBJ1-2	-	CASSLAEAVNYGYTF	TGTGCCAGCAGCTTAGCGGAGGCAGTTAACTATGGCTACACCTTC
TRBV5-8	-	TRBJ2-7	TRBD1	CASSLDLGQGAYEQYF	TGTGCCAGCAGCTTGGATCTTGGGCAGGGGGCGTACGAGCAGTACTTC
TRBV6-5	-	TRBJ1-1	-	CASSYVRGTEAFF	TGTGCCAGCAGTTACGTGAGAGGGACTGAAGCTTTCTTT
TRBV2	-	TRBJ1-5	TRBD1	CASRPATGEGQPQHF	TGTGCCAGCAGGCCGGCGACAGGGGAGGGTCAGCCCCAGCATTTT
TRBV30	-	TRBJ1-6	TRBD1	CAWLSGTGVNSPLHF	TGTGCCTGGCTTTCCGGGACAGGGGTCAATTCACCCCTCCACTTT
TRBV6-5	once	TRBJ1-1	-	CASSYLLTGRNTEAFF	TGTGCCAGCAGTTATCTATTGACAGGACGGAACACTGAAGCTTTCTTT
TRBV7-9	-	TRBJ1-1	-	CASSFSNLLSEAFF	TGTGCCAGCAGCTTCTCCAATTTACTGAGTGAAGCTTTCTTT
TRBV28	-	TRBJ1-1	-	CASIGQMNTEAFF	TGTGCCAGCATCGGACAAATGAACACTGAAGCTTTCTTT
TRBV7-2	-	TRBJ2-1	TRBD1	CASSLVSQGARMGEQFF	TGTGCCAGCAGCTTAGTTAGTCAGGGGGCGCGGATGGGTGAGCAGTTCTTC
TRBV30	-	TRBJ1-1	-	CAWSPGGIEAFF	TGTGCCTGGAGCCCGGGGGGAATTGAAGCTTTCTTT
TRBV9	-	TRBJ2-1	TRBD1	CASSVGQGYNEQFF	TGTGCCAGCAGCGTAGGACAGGGGTACAATGAGCAGTTCTTC